This paragraph reports one T cell receptor beta chain. This entry is derived from a study of blood T cell repertoires in COVID-19. Background on the study: Samples came from the United States, Italy and Spain, spanning acute and convalescent COVID-19.

The CDR3 consists of 17 residues. How the authors handled the data: Estimation of nucleated cell counts was performed using reference gene primer amplification. Data came from immunoSEQ multiplex PCR; TCRdb stores just in-frame clones and leaves some out. V and J calls and clone size are as listed in that table; D and trimming were resolved from the DNA. The sample has over 130,000 clones, roughly four fifths seen once. The sample consisted of peripheral blood. This TCR derives from a human donor in a cohort sampled during active COVID-19. The chain links TRBV21-1 to TRBJ2-1; the table's TRBD2 call for D was not verified on the DNA. TRBV21-1 is termed a pseudogene. The DNA of the CDR3 is TGTGCCAGCAGCAAAGACATCGGGAACATAGTCGGCAATGAGCAGTTCTTC. Residues: CASSKDIGNIVGNEQFF.